Presented here are 20 T cell receptor beta chains from one specimen sequenced in a study of control samples from healthy donors and cancer patients. Clones were sequenced by immunoSEQ multiplex PCR, and TCRdb holds only the in-frame ones, with some missing. Of more than 30,000 clones detected, roughly 95% appear once; the ten largest clones hold roughly 6.7%. Sequencing input: blood. The receptors here all came from a man aged 60 to 69 in good health.

The chain employs TRBV10-2 and TRBJ2-5, with D unclear. Germline V gene sequence: CDR1 WSHSY, CDR2 SAAADI. V was trimmed by 5 bases and J by 4 bases, leaving 8 bases between them. The CDR3 is made up of 12 amino acids. As DNA, the CDR3 is TGCGCCAGCAGTCAGCTAGGAGAGACCCAGTACTTC. It codes for CASSQLGETQYF.

A single count supports this clone. The chain carries TRBV29-1 and TRBJ1-2; 8 bases are a match to TRBD1. CDR3 length equals 11 residues. CDR1 and CDR2 from the germline V gene are SQVTM and ANQGSEA. The J segment lost 7 bases and the V segment lost 5 bases, leaving 3 bases of the junction unmatched. The CDR3, as DNA: TGCAGCGTTTTTGGACAGGGTGGCTACACCTTC. Its translation is CSVFGQGGYTF.

The chain has TRBV7-2 and TRBJ2-7, with D hard to call. V shed 1 base and J shed 6 bases, with 10 bases lying between them. CDR1 is SGHTA, CDR2 FQGNSA, per germline. The CDR3 contains 13 residues. CDR3 in DNA: TGTGCCAGCAGCTTAGTCGGTCCCGTCGAGCAGTACTTC. Protein: CASSLVGPVEQYF.

The chain employs TRBV7-9 and TRBJ1-1; D is uncertain. V lost 0 bases and J 1 base, leaving 6 bases between the germline ends. In germline, CDR1 is SEHNR, CDR2 FQNEAQ (reference sequence). The CDR3 contains 14 residues. The CDR3 DNA is TGTGCCAGCAGCTTAGCCACGGCGAACACTGAAGCTTTCTTT. It yields the protein CASSLATANTEAFF.

V and J are TRBV9 and TRBJ2-7; TRBD1 might be the D (5 bases). The CDR3 has 15 residues. Germline lookup yields CDR1 SGDLS and CDR2 YYNGEE. V lost 0 bases and J 3 bases, leaving 13 bases between the germline ends. The CDR3 region is CASSVALGQYYEQYF. CDR3 bases: TGTGCCAGCAGCGTAGCCCTCGGACAATACTACGAGCAGTACTTC.

This clone was counted a few times. The gene calls are TRBV19 and TRBJ1-2, with D maybe TRBD1 (5 bases). Germline V lookup: CDR1 LNHDA, CDR2 SQIVND (reference sequence). The CDR3 has 15 residues. The V end was cut by 4 bases, the J end by 0 bases, with 12 bases between. This CDR3 is CASSNTGTANYGYTF. In nucleotides, the CDR3 is TGTGCCAGTAGTAACACCGGGACTGCTAACTATGGCTACACCTTC.

V gene TRBV4-1 combines with J gene TRBJ2-3; D tentatively fits TRBD1 or TRBD2 (7 bases each). Per the germline V gene, CDR1 is MGHRA and CDR2 is YSYEKL. V lost 1 base and J 3 bases, leaving 11 bases between the germline ends. The length of the CDR3 is 15 residues. The CDR3 spells CASSQGQGGTDTQYF. The CDR3 nucleotides read TGCGCCAGCAGCCAAGGGCAGGGGGGGACAGATACGCAGTATTTT.

The gene calls are TRBV4-3 and TRBJ2-1, with TRBD2 matching over 10 bases. This CDR3 has 17 amino acids. The V gene end was trimmed by 0 bases and the J gene end by 6 bases; junction bases not matched to a gene: 8. Germline CDR1 and CDR2: LGHNA and YSLEER. DNA for the CDR3: TGCGCCAGCAGCCAAGATGGGTCTAGCGGGGGAGTCAATGAGCAGTTCTTC. It translates to CASSQDGSSGGVNEQFF.

The J gene is TRBJ1-5, the V gene TRBV4-3; D is undetermined. Trimming left V 1 base short and J 8 bases short, with 9 bases between. CDR3 length: 13 residues. CDR1 and CDR2 from the germline V gene are LGHNA and YSLEER. The CDR3 loop reads CASSQALPEPQHF. The CDR3 coding sequence is TGCGCCAGCAGCCAAGCCTTGCCAGAGCCCCAGCATTTT.

The chain combines TRBV9 with TRBJ1-5; no clear D. With 1 base removed from V and 0 bases from J, the gap between germline ends came to 8 bases. Germline assignment: CDR1 SGDLS and CDR2 YYNGEE. This CDR3 has 15 amino acids. The DNA of the CDR3 is TGTGCCAGCAGCGTAAGAGGAGATAGCAATCAGCCCCAGCATTTT. It encodes CASSVRGDSNQPQHF.

The V and J genes are TRBV7-9 and TRBJ1-1; possible D gene TRBD1, 6 bases. Germline V gene sequence: CDR1 SEHNR, CDR2 FQNEAQ (reference sequence). Trimming left V 2 bases short and J 2 bases short, with 12 bases between. The CDR3 length is 15 residues. CDR3 region: CASSLSGTQNTEAFF. The CDR3 DNA reads as TGTGCCAGCAGCTTAAGTGGGACACAAAACACTGAAGCTTTCTTT. Together with reference TRBV7-9 and TRBJ1-1, the CDR3 gives the full variable domain: DTGVSQNPRHKITKRGQNVTFRCDPISEHNRLYWYRQTLGQGPEFLTYFQNEAQLEKSRLLSDRFSAERPKGSFSTLEIQRTEQGDSAMYLCASSLSGTQNTEAFFGQGTRLTVV.

This chain uses TRBV25-1 with TRBJ2-3; no clear D gene. Looked up from germline, CDR1 is MGHDK and CDR2 is SYGVNS. This CDR3 is 12 amino acids long. The V and J ends lost 1 base and 4 bases respectively, with 3 bases between them. The CDR3 protein is CASSEWADTQYF. CDR3 bases: TGTGCCAGCAGTGAATGGGCAGATACGCAGTATTTT.

The chain recombines TRBV11-2 with TRBJ2-6, with D possibly being TRBD1 or TRBD2 (6 bases each). Trimming stripped 2 bases from V and 4 bases from J, with 18 bases between. This CDR3 spans 18 amino acids. The V gene's germline CDR1 is SGHAT and CDR2 FQNNGV. The CDR3 is CASSLQGPGAAGANVLTF. The DNA of the CDR3 is TGTGCCAGCAGCTTACAAGGTCCGGGGGCGGCAGGGGCCAACGTCCTGACTTTC.

The rearrangement joins TRBV2 to TRBJ1-6; D is undetermined. The CDR3 contains 11 residues. Germline values: CDR1 SNHLY, CDR2 FYNNEI. The ends were cut back, 8 bases at V and 5 bases at J, with 4 bases in the middle. CDR3 sequence (DNA): TGTGCCAGCGGGGATAATTCACCCCTCCACTTT. This codes for CASGDNSPLHF. The variable domain in full, completed from reference TRBV2 and TRBJ1-6, reads EPEVTQTPSHQVTQMGQEVILRCVPISNHLYFYWYRQILGQKVEFLVSFYNNEISEKSEIFDDQFSVERPDGSNFTLKIRSTKLEDSAMYFCASGDNSPLHFGNGTRLTVT.

V and J are TRBV7-9 and TRBJ1-2; D is ambiguous. This CDR3 spans 15 amino acids. CDR1 is SEHNR, CDR2 FQNEAQ, per germline (reference sequence). Trimming removed 5 bases at V and 5 bases at J, with 18 bases between. The CDR3 sequence is CASSPPDPIGYGYTF. CDR3 nucleotide sequence: TGTGCCAGCAGCCCCCCGGACCCCATCGGGTATGGCTACACCTTC.

The chain recombines TRBV10-3 with TRBJ2-3, with D perhaps matching TRBD1 (5 bases). The CDR3 covers 13 residues. Germline values: CDR1 ENHRY, CDR2 SYGVKD. V was cut by 3 bases and J by 5 bases, with 9 bases left in between. CDR3 amino acids: CAISERGQDTQYF. The CDR3, as DNA: TGTGCCATCAGTGAAAGGGGCCAAGATACGCAGTATTTT.

This CDR3 reads CAIRDSGAPNTEAFF. Here the CDR3 DNA reads TGTGCCATCAGAGATTCAGGGGCCCCGAACACTGAAGCTTTCTTT. This chain joins TRBV10-3 and TRBJ1-1; possible D gene TRBD1, 6 bases. Germline V gene sequence: CDR1 ENHRY, CDR2 SYGVKD. Trimming stripped 6 bases from V and 1 base from J, with 15 bases between. The CDR3 spans 15 residues.

The chain is built from TRBV5-6 and TRBJ2-4; D is perhaps TRBD1 (5 bases). This CDR3 is built from 14 residues. CDR1 is SGHDT and CDR2 is YYEEEE in the germline V gene. The V and J ends lost 0 bases and 8 bases respectively, with 12 bases between them. The CDR3 DNA reads TGTGCCAGCAGCTTGGTGGGGCACAAGGACATTCAGTACTTC. Protein product: CASSLVGHKDIQYF.

This chain connects TRBV18 to TRBJ2-7; D is unresolved. Germline V gene data show CDR1 as KGHSH and CDR2 as LQKENI. V lost 3 bases and J lost 3, with 12 bases in between. The CDR3 extends over 14 amino acids. CDR3 DNA sequence: TGTGCCAGCTCACCTGCTCGAGCGCGCTACGAGCAGTACTTC. Its translation: CASSPARARYEQYF.

V is TRBV20-1 and J is TRBJ1-1; D unclear. V lost 0 bases to trimming and J lost 10 bases, with 9 bases between them. Germline CDR1 DFQATT, CDR2 SNEGSKA (reference sequence). The length of the CDR3 is 11 residues. Here the CDR3 DNA reads TGCAGTGCTAGAGATCGACCCGGAGCTTTCTTT. It is translated as CSARDRPGAFF.